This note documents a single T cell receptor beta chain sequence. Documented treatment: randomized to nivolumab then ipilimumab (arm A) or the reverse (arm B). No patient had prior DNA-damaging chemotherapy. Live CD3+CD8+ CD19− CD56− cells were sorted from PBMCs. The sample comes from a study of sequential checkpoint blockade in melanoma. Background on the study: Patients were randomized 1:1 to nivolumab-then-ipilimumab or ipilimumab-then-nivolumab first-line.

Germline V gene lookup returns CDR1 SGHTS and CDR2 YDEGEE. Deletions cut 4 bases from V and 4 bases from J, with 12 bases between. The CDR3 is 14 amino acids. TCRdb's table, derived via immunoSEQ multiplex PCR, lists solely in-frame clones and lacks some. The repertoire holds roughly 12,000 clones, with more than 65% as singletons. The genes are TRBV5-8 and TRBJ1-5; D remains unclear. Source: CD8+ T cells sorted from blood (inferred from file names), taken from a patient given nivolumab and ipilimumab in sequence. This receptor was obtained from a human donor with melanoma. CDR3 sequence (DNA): TGTGCCAGCAGCAAGCGCAGCGGAAATCAGCCCCAGCATTTT. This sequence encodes CASSKRSGNQPQHF.